This T cell receptor beta chain was retrieved from a study of blood T cells in healthy people across ages. V gave up 3 bases and J gave up 11 bases; unmatched junction bases: 5. The germline V gene encodes CDR1 MNHNS and CDR2 SASEGT. This CDR3 has 13 residues. Sample-barcoded 5' priming and a J-beta primer mix drove a second PCR of roughly 7 to 11 cycles. One entry per CDR3 protein results from TCRdb running MiXCR on the 5' RACE reads. The sample includes around 940,000 distinct CDR3 sequences, roughly half of them seen just once. The J gene is TRBJ1-5, the V gene TRBV6-1, with 9 bases identical to TRBD1. The receptor was isolated from a woman aged 60-70 years in good health. Source material: blood. The CDR3 nucleotides read TGTGCCAGCAGTGATTGGACAGGGGTTTCCCAGCATTTT. Translating it yields CASSDWTGVSQHF.